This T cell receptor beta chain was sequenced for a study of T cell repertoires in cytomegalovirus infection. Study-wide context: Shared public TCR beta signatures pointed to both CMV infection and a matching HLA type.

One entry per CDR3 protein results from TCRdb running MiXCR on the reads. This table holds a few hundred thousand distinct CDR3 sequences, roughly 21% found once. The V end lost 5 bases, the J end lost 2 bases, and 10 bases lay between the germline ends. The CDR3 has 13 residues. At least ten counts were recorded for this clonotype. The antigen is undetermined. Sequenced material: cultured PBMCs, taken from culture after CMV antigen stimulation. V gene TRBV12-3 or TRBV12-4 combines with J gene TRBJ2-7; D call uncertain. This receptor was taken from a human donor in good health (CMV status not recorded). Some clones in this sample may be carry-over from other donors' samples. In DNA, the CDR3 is TGTGCCAGCAGTCCCATGATAACCTACGAGCAGTACTTC. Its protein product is CASSPMITYEQYF.